Sequencing of this TCR beta chain was carried out in a study of shared clonotypes between healthy human individuals. Study findings and constraints: A generally larger estimated richness was seen in naive subsets than in memory subsets.

CD4+ cells yielded CD45RA+ naive and CD45RA-negative memory subsets. The ends were cut back, 6 bases at V and 3 bases at J, with 8 bases in the middle. The CDR3 runs 13 residues. Germline CDR1 and CDR2: SEHNR and FQNEAQ (reference sequence). This clone occurred a few times. Antigen unknown. Sequenced by immunoSEQ multiplex PCR; TCRdb stores in-frame clones only, minus some. The sample lists about 2.3 million clones; approximately 93% were seen once. Sequenced input: naive CD4+ T cells from PBMCs. Documented subset: CD45RA+ positively selected. This TCR was recovered from a man aged 18 to 30 in good health. Some clones in this sample may be carry-over from other donors' samples. This sequence joins TRBV7-9 and TRBJ1-4; no clear D. The DNA of the CDR3 is TGTGCCAGCAGGGACGGCGCTAATGAAAAACTGTTTTTT. The encoded protein is CASRDGANEKLFF.